This TCR beta chain was recorded in a study of blood T cells in healthy people across ages. A second about 7 to 11 cycle PCR used barcoded and J-beta primers. TCRdb passed the 5' RACE reads through MiXCR, listing each CDR3 protein once. Of about 680,000 distinct CDR3 sequences in the sample, 45% to 50% were seen once. This CDR3 is 16 amino acids long. V was pared by 1 base and J by 3 bases, with 16 bases between. This chain uses TRBV12-3 or TRBV12-4 with TRBJ2-7, with D possibly called TRBD1 or TRBD2 (6 bases each). Material: blood. The receptor was derived from a woman aged 55-69 years in good health. In nucleotides, the CDR3 is TGTGCCAGCAGTTTAGGGGGGGCGGGACTTTACTACGAGCAGTACTTC. Translating gives CASSLGGAGLYYEQYF.